Detailed here is one TCR beta chain. This specimen comes from a study of blood T cell repertoires in COVID-19. Across the whole study: Sites in the United States, Italy and Spain provided acute and convalescent COVID-19 samples.

Germline values: CDR1 MNHNY, CDR2 SVGAGI (reference sequence). V shed 2 bases and J 10 bases; nucleotides not matched to a gene: 10. The CDR3 runs 15 residues. In the original analysis: Reference gene primer amplification yielded estimated nucleated cell counts. Sequencing was performed with immunoSEQ multiplex PCR; in TCRdb, only in-frame clones are kept and a portion is missing. That table supplies the V and J calls and clone size; D and trimming were determined from the DNA. The table records 140,000 to 150,000 clones, about four fifths of them present only once. The gene calls are TRBV6-6 and TRBJ1-4; 7 nucleotides agree with TRBD1. This clonotype was sampled from a human donor with acute or convalescent COVID-19. The donor label of this sample is uncertain. The sequencing sample was made of peripheral blood. CDR3 sequence: CASSYETGRWVKLFF. In DNA, the CDR3 is TGTGCCAGCAGTTACGAGACAGGGAGATGGGTAAAACTGTTTTTT.